The present T cell receptor beta chain was sequenced within a study of blood T cell repertoires in COVID-19. The wider study: Sites in the United States, Italy and Spain provided acute and convalescent COVID-19 samples. Sources were T cells, B-cell-depleted T cells, or PBMCs; the material itself was cDNA or gDNA.

Per the original data handling: Reference gene primer amplification gave nucleated cell count estimates. The method was immunoSEQ multiplex PCR; TCRdb's version includes in-frame clones alone and lacks a portion of them. That table furnishes V, J and clone size, whereas the DNA furnished D and trimming. The sample lists over 75,000 clones, roughly 89% occurring once. Germline CDR1 reads MNHEY; CDR2 reads SMNVEV (reference sequence). V was trimmed by 5 bases and J by 3 bases, leaving 5 bases between them. This CDR3 has 12 amino acids. The sequencing sample was made of peripheral blood. This chain connects TRBV27 to TRBJ1-5, with D unresolved. This sequence was found in a woman of 80 years or more with active COVID-19. The CDR3 region is CASSPHNQPQHF. The CDR3 nucleotides read TGTGCCAGCAGTCCCCACAATCAGCCCCAGCATTTT.